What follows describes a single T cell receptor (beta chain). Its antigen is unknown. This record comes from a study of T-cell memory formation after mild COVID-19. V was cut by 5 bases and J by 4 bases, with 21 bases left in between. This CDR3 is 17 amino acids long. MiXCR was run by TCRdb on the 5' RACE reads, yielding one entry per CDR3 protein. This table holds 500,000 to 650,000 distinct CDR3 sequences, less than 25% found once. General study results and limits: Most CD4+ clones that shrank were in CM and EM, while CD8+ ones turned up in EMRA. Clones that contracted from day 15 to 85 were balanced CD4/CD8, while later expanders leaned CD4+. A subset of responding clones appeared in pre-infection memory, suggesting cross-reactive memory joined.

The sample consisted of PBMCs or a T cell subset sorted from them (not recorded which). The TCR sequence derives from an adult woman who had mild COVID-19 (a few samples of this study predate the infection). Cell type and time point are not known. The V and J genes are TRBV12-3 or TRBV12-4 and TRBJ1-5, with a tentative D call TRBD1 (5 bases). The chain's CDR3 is CASSRGGKVRRNQPQHF. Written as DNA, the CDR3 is TGTGCCAGCAGTCGCGGGGGTAAGGTCCGGAGGAATCAGCCCCAGCATTTT.